The TCR beta chain described here comes from a study of immune evolution from preneoplasia to lung adenocarcinoma. General study findings and limits: From normal lung to invasive adenocarcinoma, top clone frequencies appeared to decrease.

A remark on this clone: The antigen is unknown.

Measured with immunoSEQ multiplex PCR; TCRdb has only the in-frame clones, and not every one. This repertoire shows around 4,000 clones, around 90% found once; its top ten account for about 5.7%. Resections took place in Japan or China from about 2013 to 2018. Premalignant or tumor cells were enriched by macro-dissection after pathologic assessment. Germline V gene sequence: CDR1 SGHNT, CDR2 YYREEE (reference sequence). The CDR3 extends over 15 amino acids. V lost 5 bases and J lost 1; bases outside the gene matches: 6. This rearrangement joins TRBV5-4 to TRBJ2-3; TRBD1 agrees at 8 bases. The source of this sequence is a donor older than 65 with lung adenocarcinoma. The source material was FFPE minimally invasive lung adenocarcinoma tissue. The CDR3 spells CASSRQGIGTDTQYF. The CDR3 bases are TGTGCCAGCAGTAGACAGGGGATCGGCACAGATACGCAGTATTTT.